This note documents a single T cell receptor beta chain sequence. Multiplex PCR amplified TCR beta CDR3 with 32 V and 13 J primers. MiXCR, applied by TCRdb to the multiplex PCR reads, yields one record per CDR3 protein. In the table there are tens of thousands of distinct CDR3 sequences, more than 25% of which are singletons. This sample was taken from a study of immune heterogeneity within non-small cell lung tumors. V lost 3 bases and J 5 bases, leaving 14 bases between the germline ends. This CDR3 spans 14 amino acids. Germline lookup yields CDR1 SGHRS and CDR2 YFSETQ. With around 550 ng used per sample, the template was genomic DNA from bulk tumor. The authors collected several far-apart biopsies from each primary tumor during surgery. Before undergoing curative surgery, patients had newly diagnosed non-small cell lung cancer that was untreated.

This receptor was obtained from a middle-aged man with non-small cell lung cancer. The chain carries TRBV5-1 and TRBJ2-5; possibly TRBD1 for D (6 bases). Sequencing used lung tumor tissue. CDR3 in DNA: TGCGCCAGCAGCTGGGGGCGAAATTCGGAGACCCAGTACTTC. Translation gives CASSWGRNSETQYF. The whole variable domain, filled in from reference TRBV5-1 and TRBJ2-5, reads KAGVTQTPRYLIKTRGQQVTLSCSPISGHRSVSWYQQTPGQGLQFLFEYFSETQRNKGNFPGRFSGRQFSNSRSEMNVSTLELGDSALYLCASSWGRNSETQYFGPGTRLLVL.